The 9 T cell receptor beta chains given below trace back to one sample, sequenced in a study of breast tumors, draining lymph nodes, adjacent tissues. Axillary draining lymph nodes of breast cancer patients supplied the node samples. MiXCR, run by TCRdb on the multiplex PCR reads, gives a single entry per CDR3 protein. Among about 300,000 distinct CDR3 sequences listed, over 25% were seen once. Sequencing was carried out using axillary lymph node tissue. The source is a female donor with breast cancer. Some clones in this sample may be carry-over from other donors' samples.

This clonotype was found many times. The chain has TRBV7-6 and TRBJ2-7; D is ambiguous. The CDR3 is 14 amino acids. The germline gives CDR1 SGHVS, CDR2 FNYEAQ. Deletions cut 5 bases from V and 2 bases from J, with 13 bases between. CDR3 DNA: TGTGCCAGCAGCAAGGACGGACCTCCCTACGAGCAGTACTTC. Amino acids: CASSKDGPPYEQYF.

The V call is TRBV2, the J call TRBJ2-6; D not resolved. The V gene's germline CDR1 is SNHLY and CDR2 FYNNEI. Trimming removed 7 bases at V and 3 bases at J, with 7 bases between. The CDR3 length is 13 residues. The CDR3 region is CASIGRGANVLTF. The CDR3 nucleotides are TGTGCCAGCATAGGGCGTGGGGCCAACGTCCTGACTTTC. The full variable domain, its missing parts supplied by reference TRBV2 and TRBJ2-6, is EPEVTQTPSHQVTQMGQEVILRCVPISNHLYFYWYRQILGQKVEFLVSFYNNEISEKSEIFDDQFSVERPDGSNFTLKIRSTKLEDSAMYFCASIGRGANVLTFGAGSRLTVL.

Details on this clonotype: A read error may produce the germline difference seen at one junction end. The chain recombines TRBV10-1 with TRBJ2-7; TRBD1 is a possible D gene (6 bases). This CDR3 has 12 residues. The germline V gene has CDR1 WNHNN and CDR2 SYGVQD (reference sequence). CDR3 sequence (DNA): TGCGCCAGCAGTGAAAGGGGGTGCGAGCAGTATTTC. Translating gives CASSERGCEQYF.

This chain connects TRBV10-3 to TRBJ1-5; 9 nucleotides line up with TRBD1. Germline V gene sequence: CDR1 ENHRY, CDR2 SYGVKD. The CDR3 has 15 residues. Trimming removed 8 bases from V and 6 bases from J; junction bases left unmatched: 11. CDR3 residues: CAIGNGQGSSQPQHF. CDR3 DNA: TGTGCCATCGGGAATGGACAGGGGTCGAGTCAGCCCCAGCATTTT.

This clonotype was detected ten times or more. V gene TRBV14 combines with J gene TRBJ2-7; TRBD2 matches at 9 bases. The CDR3 runs 15 residues. Germline V gene sequence: CDR1 SGHDN, CDR2 FVKESK. Trimming took 1 base from V and 1 from J; bases not matched to a gene: 2. Here the CDR3 reads CASSQVTSGSYEQYF. The CDR3 nucleotides are TGTGCCAGCAGCCAAGTTACTAGCGGGTCCTACGAGCAGTACTTC.

The V and J genes are TRBV7-3 and TRBJ2-7, with TRBD2 matching over 9 bases. CDR3 length: 14 amino acids. In germline, CDR1 is SGHTA, CDR2 FQGTGA. Trimming removed 5 bases from V and 6 bases from J; junction bases left unmatched: 8. The CDR3 sequence: CASSTLAGDTEQYF. The CDR3 DNA is TGTGCCAGCAGCACGTTAGCGGGAGATACCGAGCAGTACTTC.

This clonotype appeared many times. V is TRBV20-1 and J is TRBJ2-1; D may be TRBD2 (5 bases). Germline V lookup: CDR1 DFQATT, CDR2 SNEGSKA (reference sequence). The CDR3 length is 12 residues. V lost 3 bases to trimming and J lost 3 bases, with 6 bases between them. The CDR3 region is CSASRGYNEQFF. The CDR3 region has the DNA TGCAGTGCTAGCCGGGGCTACAATGAGCAGTTCTTC.

This clonotype was observed at least ten times. The chain carries TRBV14 and TRBJ2-7; D might be TRBD1 or TRBD2, each matching 6 bases. V lost 2 bases, J lost 6 bases, and 11 bases lay in between. Germline loops: CDR1 SGHDN, CDR2 FVKESK. The CDR3 loop spans 13 amino acids. The CDR3 region has the DNA TGTGCCAGCAGCCAATCGTGGGGGGCCGAGCAGTACTTC. Protein: CASSQSWGAEQYF.

This clonotype was picked up many times. At one of its ends the junction is not consistent with the germline gene, which may arise from a read error. The chain employs TRBV20-1 and TRBJ2-7, with TRBD2 matching over 9 bases. The length of the CDR3 is 15 residues. In germline, CDR1 is DFQATT, CDR2 SNEGSKA (reference sequence). The CDR3: CSARVLAGFSYEQYF. The DNA of the CDR3 is TGCAGTGCGAGAGTCCTAGCGGGGTTCTCCTACGAGCAGTACTTC.